Below are 30 T cell receptor beta chains sequenced from a single sample in a study of read filtering for tumor transcriptome and immune sequencing. Molecular barcoded adaptors covering alpha/delta and beta/gamma chains were used on roughly 400 ng RNA. Using its own MiXCR run on the reads, TCRdb lists one record per CDR3 protein. The table lists tens of thousands of distinct CDR3 sequences, around 21% of them singletons. The sequencing sample was made of a population of CD138-negative cells sorted from bone marrow. The receptor set was obtained from a donor over 35 with multiple myeloma.

This clonotype showed up many times. This chain links TRBV7-2 with TRBJ2-1, with 9 bases matching TRBD2. CDR1 and CDR2 from the germline V gene are SGHTA and FQGNSA. This CDR3 has 15 amino acids. The junction had 12 bases not matched to a gene; V was cut back by 6 bases and J by 9 bases. CDR3 loop: CASSRGGGGGGEQFF. The CDR3 DNA is TGTGCCAGCAGTCGGGGAGGGGGCGGGGGGGGTGAGCAGTTCTTC.

This clonotype was recorded many times. The genes are TRBV20-1 and TRBJ2-3, with 7 bases that match TRBD2. The CDR3 totals 15 residues. The junction had 10 bases not matched to a gene; V was cut back by 5 bases and J by 2 bases. Germline CDR1 reads DFQATT; CDR2 reads SNEGSKA (reference sequence). The CDR3, as DNA: TGCAGTGCTCATCTCCGGCGGGGGTCCACAGATACGCAGTATTTT. Its protein product is CSAHLRRGSTDTQYF.

This clonotype was counted many times. The chain has TRBV20-1 and TRBJ1-1; possible D gene TRBD1, 6 bases. Trimming took off 4 bases at V and 3 bases at J, with 18 bases between the two ends. This CDR3 contains 15 residues. The germline V gene encodes CDR1 DFQATT and CDR2 SNEGSKA (reference sequence). The CDR3 spells CSATPWGGVDTEAFF. CDR3 nucleotide sequence: TGCAGTGCTACCCCGTGGGGGGGCGTGGACACTGAAGCTTTCTTT.

This clonotype was seen repeatedly, ten times or more. The V call is TRBV19, the J call TRBJ1-3; a possible D gene is TRBD1 (5 bases). CDR1 LNHDA and CDR2 SQIVND come from the germline V gene (reference sequence). V was trimmed by 7 bases and J by 0 bases, leaving 19 bases between them. This CDR3 spans 17 amino acids. DNA for the CDR3: TGTGCCAGTACCCCCGGGGGACGGCTCAGCTCTGGAAACACCATATATTTT. Translation gives CASTPGGRLSSGNTIYF.

This clonotype was recorded many times. The V call is TRBV29-1, the J call TRBJ2-3; no clear D gene. Germline CDR1 and CDR2: SQVTM and ANQGSEA. This CDR3 is built from 11 residues. V was shortened by 4 bases and J by 6 bases, with 8 bases between the two germline ends. The CDR3 here is CSVALWDTQYF. In DNA form, the CDR3 reads TGCAGCGTTGCATTGTGGGATACGCAGTATTTT.

This clonotype was recorded at least ten times. The chain employs TRBV20-1 and TRBJ2-5; D uncertain. Germline values: CDR1 DFQATT, CDR2 SNEGSKA (reference sequence). The CDR3 is 13 amino acids. Here the CDR3 reads CSPLISSLETQYF. CDR3 DNA sequence: TGCAGCCCTCTGATCAGCTCCCTGGAGACCCAGTACTTC.

This clonotype showed up just a few times. A read error is likely, as this CDR3 ends without the conserved phenylalanine or tryptophan. The chain is built from TRBV20-1 and TRBJ1-1, with D possibly TRBD1 on 6 matching bases. Germline values: CDR1 DFQATT, CDR2 SNEGSKA (reference sequence). The V end lost 5 bases, the J end lost 8 bases, and 12 bases lay between the germline ends. The length of the CDR3 is 11 residues. DNA for the CDR3: TGCAGTGCTTGGGGACAATGGGAAGCTTTCTCT. As protein: CSAWGQWEAFS.

The chain links TRBV19 to TRBJ2-7; tentatively, D is TRBD2 (5 bases). This CDR3 spans 14 amino acids. The V gene lost 9 bases and the J gene lost 8 bases, with 23 bases spanning the gap. CDR1 and CDR2 (germline): LNHDA, SQIVND (reference sequence). The CDR3 bases are TGTGCCAGCGCCCCTAGCCCCTGGGGAAACAAGCAGTACTTC. The encoded protein is CASAPSPWGNKQYF.

In the case of this clonotype: A far larger clone is just one base off, so this is likely a read error. The chain couples TRBV7-8 to TRBJ2-7; 12 positions match TRBD2. V shed 4 bases, J shed 0 bases, and the junction held 1 base outside the gene matches. This CDR3 contains 15 residues. CDR1 and CDR2 from the germline V gene are SGHVS and FQNEAQ. CDR3 sequence (DNA): TGTGCCAGCAGCTCTAGCGGGAGGGGCTCCTACGAGCAGTACTTC. Encoded protein: CASSSSGRGSYEQYF.

This clonotype was recorded a few times. The gene calls are TRBV12-3 or TRBV12-4 and TRBJ2-1; the D gene is possibly TRBD2 (6 bases). V shed 4 bases and J shed 0 bases, with 10 bases lying between them. The CDR3 runs 15 residues. CDR3 in amino acids: CASSSRGSSYNEQFF. CDR3 coding DNA: TGTGCCAGCAGTTCCCGGGGGAGCTCCTACAATGAGCAGTTCTTC.

This clonotype was seen repeatedly, ten times or more. The J gene is TRBJ2-1, the V gene TRBV20-1; 9 positions agree with TRBD1. With V trimmed by 2 bases and J by 6 bases, 14 bases remained unmatched. There are 17 residues in the CDR3. Germline-derived CDR1 and CDR2 are DFQATT and SNEGSKA (reference sequence). The CDR3 loop is CSARPGTGKILGNEQFF. CDR3 sequence (DNA): TGCAGTGCTAGACCCGGGACAGGGAAAATTTTAGGCAATGAGCAGTTCTTC.

The table lists this clonotype with a few counts. This sequence joins TRBV7-2 and TRBJ2-1, with 8 bases lining up with TRBD1. Trimming cost V 2 bases and J 2 bases; bases outside gene matches: 2. This CDR3 contains 15 residues. Germline V CDR1 and CDR2: SGHTA, FQGNSA. The CDR3: CASSLRGQAYNEQFF. CDR3 nucleotide sequence: TGTGCCAGCAGCTTAAGGGGACAGGCCTACAATGAGCAGTTCTTC.

CDR3 coding DNA: TGCAGCGTCAGAGGACAGGGGCCCTACGAGCAGTACTTC. Its translation: CSVRGQGPYEQYF. This chain joins TRBV29-1 and TRBJ2-7; 9 bases map to TRBD1. J gave up 2 bases and V 6 bases, and 5 bases lay outside the gene matches. The CDR3 covers 13 residues. Germline-derived CDR1 and CDR2 are SQVTM and ANQGSEA.

This clonotype came up many times. This chain connects TRBV7-9 to TRBJ1-1; D perhaps matches TRBD1 (5 bases). The CDR3 is made up of 13 amino acids. Trimming removed 4 bases from V and 6 bases from J, with 12 bases in between. Germline CDR1 is SEHNR and CDR2 is FQNEAQ (reference sequence). The DNA for the CDR3 is TGTGCCAGCAGCTCGGCGGGGCAACCTGAAGCTTTCTTT. Protein sequence: CASSSAGQPEAFF.

This clonotype was seen repeatedly, ten times or more. The gene calls are TRBV5-6 and TRBJ2-1, with 13 bases aligning to TRBD2. The CDR3 spans 15 residues. V gave up 3 bases and J gave up 11 bases; unmatched junction bases: 8. Germline lookup yields CDR1 SGHDT and CDR2 YYEEEE. CDR3 protein: CASSSGTSGVAQQFF. CDR3 bases: TGTGCCAGCAGCTCCGGGACTAGCGGGGTCGCGCAGCAGTTCTTC.

A word on this clonotype: This probably arose from a read error, given a far larger clone one base away. The V gene is TRBV11-3, the J gene TRBJ1-1; D is possibly TRBD1 (5 bases). The CDR3 is 15 residues long. CDR1 is SGHNT and CDR2 is YENEEA in the germline V gene. This chain's CDR3 is CASSPLGQGRTGAFF. In DNA, the CDR3 is TGTGCCAGCAGCCCGCTCGGGCAGGGACGAACTGGAGCTTTCTTT.

In the case of this clonotype: It differs at one base from a far larger clone, so likely a read error. The rearrangement links TRBV19 to TRBJ1-4; D is unresolved. This CDR3 spans 11 amino acids. Germline CDR1 reads LNHDA; CDR2 reads SQIVND (reference sequence). The CDR3 sequence is CASQLASAKYF. The CDR3, as DNA: TGTGCCAGTCAACTAGCGTCCGCCAAGTATTTT.

In this sample, this clonotype turned up many times. This chain links TRBV20-1 with TRBJ2-3, with D uncertain. From germline, CDR1 is DFQATT and CDR2 SNEGSKA (reference sequence). V was pared by 6 bases and J by 2 bases, with 15 bases between. CDR3 size: 14 residues. The CDR3 DNA follows: TGCAGTGCCCTCGAAAGCGCCGCCACAGATACGCAGTATTTT. Translation gives CSALESAATDTQYF.

This clonotype has ten or more counts. This sequence joins TRBV18 and TRBJ2-4; D unresolved. This CDR3 spans 15 amino acids. The V and J ends lost 1 base and 5 bases respectively, with 12 bases between them. CDR1 is KGHSH and CDR2 is LQKENI in the germline V gene. The DNA of the CDR3 is TGTGCCAGCTCACCACTGTTTTCCCCCGAAAACATTCAGTACTTC. Translating gives CASSPLFSPENIQYF.

Worth noting for this clonotype: It may be a read error: a sequence one base away is much more abundant. Since no conserved phenylalanine or tryptophan closes the CDR3, a read error is the likely cause. The chain has TRBV10-2 and TRBJ2-3, with D possibly TRBD2 on 6 matching bases. Germline V gives CDR1 WSHSY, CDR2 SAAADI. CDR3 size: 13 residues. V shed 7 bases and J shed 8 bases, with 16 bases lying between them. CDR3 DNA sequence: TGCGCCAGCACGCGTTCGGGACTGAGTACGCAGTATCTT. Translating it yields CASTRSGLSTQYL.

Comment on this clonotype: Mismatch with germline at one junction end may stem from a read error. The chain is built from TRBV10-2 and TRBJ2-2; 9 bases align to TRBD1. The germline CDR1 and CDR2 sequences are WSHSY and SAAADI. This CDR3 contains 15 residues. The chain's CDR3 is CASTENRGHTGELSF. For the CDR3, the DNA is TGCGCCAGCACGGAGAACAGGGGGCACACCGGGGAGTTGTCTTTT.

This clonotype was found many times. V and J are TRBV6-5 and TRBJ2-1, with a possible D match to TRBD2 (6 bases). Germline CDR1 is MNHEY and CDR2 is SVGAGI. The germline V and J ends were trimmed by 5 bases and 2 bases, with 22 bases remaining between them. This CDR3 spans 18 amino acids. For the CDR3, the DNA is TGTGCCAGCAGTACTCTAGCCCCGGGGGAGGCAACCTACAATGAGCAGTTCTTC. Its translation is CASSTLAPGEATYNEQFF.

This clonotype was detected many times. The chain combines TRBV6-2 or TRBV6-3 with TRBJ1-5; D gene ambiguous. Germline V gives CDR1 MNHEY, CDR2 SVGEGT. The CDR3 has 13 amino acids. The V end lost 4 bases, the J end lost 7 bases, and 11 bases lay between the germline ends. CDR3: CASSFTVGQPQHF. The DNA of the CDR3 is TGTGCCAGCAGTTTTACAGTTGGGCAGCCCCAGCATTTT.

This clonotype was seen more than once but under ten times. The CDR3 DNA reads as TGTGCCAGTAGTGTTAACGCCCAGGGTAACAATCAGCCCCAGCATTTT. Translation gives CASSVNAQGNNQPQHF. The chain has TRBV19 and TRBJ1-5, with D possibly TRBD1 on 5 matching bases. Germline-derived CDR1 and CDR2 are LNHDA and SQIVND (reference sequence). The CDR3 is 16 amino acids. Trimming pared 5 bases from V and 3 bases from J, leaving 17 bases between.

This clonotype was recorded at least ten times. J is TRBJ2-7 and V is TRBV10-2; 8 nucleotides line up with TRBD2. The CDR3 spans 14 residues. CDR1 is WSHSY and CDR2 is SAAADI in the germline V gene. With V trimmed by 2 bases and J by 2 bases, 2 bases remained unmatched. CDR3 sequence: CASSEGGRTYEQYF. CDR3 coding DNA: TGCGCCAGCAGTGAGGGCGGGAGGACCTACGAGCAGTACTTC.

This clonotype was counted many times. This chain uses TRBV7-6 with TRBJ2-5; D may correspond to TRBD1 or TRBD2 (5 bases each). The V end lost 10 bases, the J end lost 4 bases, and 22 bases lay between the germline ends. The CDR3 is 15 amino acids. Germline CDR1 reads SGHVS; CDR2 reads FNYEAQ. The CDR3, as DNA: TGTGCCACCAACTCCGGGGCGGAGAGAGGAGAGACCCAGTACTTC. Its protein is CATNSGAERGETQYF.

In regard to this clonotype: Just one base apart from a much larger clone, this may be a read error. This chain connects TRBV28 to TRBJ2-3; D is possibly TRBD1 or TRBD2 (5 bases each). Trimming removed 11 bases from V and 3 bases from J, with 15 bases in between. The germline V gene has CDR1 MDHEN and CDR2 SYDVKM. This CDR3 comprises 13 residues. CDR3 in DNA: TGTGCCGGCATCCCGGGACGGACAGATACGCAGTATTTT. This gives the protein CAGIPGRTDTQYF.

This clonotype was observed at least ten times. V and J are TRBV29-1 and TRBJ1-1; D perhaps matches TRBD1 (6 bases). Germline CDR1 reads SQVTM; CDR2 reads ANQGSEA. The CDR3 consists of 11 residues. V was pared by 0 bases and J by 9 bases, with 8 bases between. DNA for the CDR3: TGCAGCGTTGAAGAGACAGGTAAAGCTTTCTTT. Its protein is CSVEETGKAFF.

The V gene is TRBV15, the J gene TRBJ1-5; TRBD1 agrees at 8 bases. This CDR3 region has 14 residues. Germline loops: CDR1 LNHNV, CDR2 YYDKDF (reference sequence). The V gene end was trimmed by 3 bases and the J gene end by 6 bases; junction bases not matched to a gene: 4. DNA for the CDR3: TGTGCCACCAGCAGGCAACAGGGGGTTCAGCCCCAGCATTTT. Protein sequence: CATSRQQGVQPQHF. The full variable domain, rest sourced from reference TRBV15 and TRBJ1-5, is DAMVIQNPRYQVTQFGKPVTLSCSQTLNHNVMYWYQQKSSQAPKLLFHYYDKDFNNEADTPDNFQSRRPNTSFCFLDIRSPGLGDTAMYLCATSRQQGVQPQHFGDGTRLSIL.

This clonotype occurred many times. The chain links TRBV7-3 to TRBJ2-6; D may be TRBD2 (5 bases). Germline values: CDR1 SGHTA, CDR2 FQGTGA. V was pared by 3 bases and J by 2 bases, with 11 bases between. The CDR3 has 16 amino acids. Here the CDR3 DNA reads TGTGCCAGCAGCTTGATGACGGGAACTGGGGCCAACGTCCTGACTTTC. Translated: CASSLMTGTGANVLTF.